These 9 T cell receptor beta chains originate from one sample sequenced in a study of blood T cell repertoires in COVID-19 (dated by TCRdb to about 2020). Library preparation was by the immunoSEQ multiplex PCR assay. TCRdb re-hosts the immuneACCESS table, in-frame sequences only. Its copies lack some clones; in the studies checked, an unresolved V gene accounts for under half of them, and the cause for the rest is not known. Across this sample there are over 100,000 clones, with 80% to 90% seen only once. The biggest ten clones account for 0.95% to 1.3% of the sample. Sequences were obtained from peripheral blood. Receptors were obtained from a human donor in a cohort sampled during active COVID-19.

This clone has just one count. V is TRBV6-1 and J is TRBJ1-4; D ambiguous. Germline V CDR1 and CDR2: MNHNS, SASEGT. V was cut by 3 bases and J by 5 bases, with 4 bases left in between. The CDR3 is 12 residues long. The CDR3 loop reads CASSDRNEKLFF. The CDR3 DNA reads TGTGCCAGCAGTGACAGGAATGAAAAACTGTTTTTT.

The chain recombines TRBV9 with TRBJ1-6; 7 nucleotides line up with TRBD1. Germline CDR1 SGDLS, CDR2 YYNGEE. The junction had 3 bases not matched to a gene; V was cut back by 0 bases and J by 9 bases. The length of the CDR3 is 14 residues. CDR3 protein: CASSVDNRGSPLHF. CDR3 bases: TGTGCCAGCAGCGTAGATAACAGGGGTTCACCCCTCCACTTT.

The chain joins TRBV2 to TRBJ1-4, with 7 bases that match TRBD1. The CDR3 sequence is 14 residues long. Losses at the gene ends were 6 bases for V and 5 bases for J; bases not matched to a gene: 6. Germline CDR1 and CDR2: SNHLY and FYNNEI. CDR3 in DNA: TGTGCCAGCAGAGATAGGACAGGCAATGAAAAACTGTTTTTT. Amino acids: CASRDRTGNEKLFF. Complete variable domain (other parts from reference TRBV2 and TRBJ1-4): EPEVTQTPSHQVTQMGQEVILRCVPISNHLYFYWYRQILGQKVEFLVSFYNNEISEKSEIFDDQFSVERPDGSNFTLKIRSTKLEDSAMYFCASRDRTGNEKLFFGSGTQLSVL.

J is TRBJ2-3 and V is TRBV18; 10 bases line up with TRBD1. The V gene's germline CDR1 is KGHSH and CDR2 LQKENI. The CDR3 is made up of 16 amino acids. The V and J ends lost 1 base and 1 base, in that order; junction bases with no gene match: 2. The CDR3 region has the DNA TGTGCCAGCTCACCACTAGGGACAGGGGGCACAGATACGCAGTATTTT. Translating gives CASSPLGTGGTDTQYF.

This rearrangement joins TRBV6-2 or TRBV6-3 to TRBJ2-1; 10 bases map to TRBD1. CDR1 and CDR2 from the germline V gene are MNHEY and SVGEGT. CDR3 length: 18 residues. With V trimmed by 5 bases and J by 5 bases, 15 bases remained unmatched. CDR3 bases: TGTGCCAGCAGTCGTCCCGGGACAGGGGCGAACCAGAACAATGAGCAGTTCTTC. This sequence encodes CASSRPGTGANQNNEQFF.

The CDR3 protein is CASRASPIRDTQYF. The DNA of the CDR3 is TGTGCCAGCAGAGCTTCCCCCATTCGTGATACGCAGTATTTT. This rearrangement joins TRBV6-5 to TRBJ2-3; D not certain. The CDR3 consists of 14 residues. V was trimmed by 6 bases and J by 6 bases, leaving 16 bases between them. Germline CDR1 is MNHEY and CDR2 is SVGAGI.

This chain joins TRBV3-1 (or the pseudogene TRBV3-2) and TRBJ2-6, with 11 bases matching TRBD1. J was trimmed by 0 bases and V by 5 bases; bases with no gene match: 6. The CDR3 is 18 residues long. Looked up from germline, CDR1 is LGHDT and CDR2 is YNNKEL (reference sequence). Here the CDR3 DNA reads TGTGCCAGCAGCAGGGGGACAGGGGGGCTCTCTGGGGCCAACGTCCTGACTTTC. It yields the protein CASSRGTGGLSGANVLTF.

This chain links TRBV7-2 with TRBJ2-5, with a weak D call TRBD2 (7 bases). V was cut by 4 bases and J by 5 bases, with 14 bases left in between. The CDR3 length is 14 residues. CDR1 and CDR2 from the germline V gene are SGHTA and FQGNSA. The CDR3 is CASSSWGGQETQYF. Here the CDR3 DNA reads TGTGCCAGCAGCTCCTGGGGGGGCCAGGAGACCCAGTACTTC.

The genes are TRBV9 and TRBJ2-3; 7 nucleotides align to TRBD2. In germline, CDR1 is SGDLS, CDR2 YYNGEE. V shed 0 bases and J 5 bases; nucleotides not matched to a gene: 0. This CDR3 has 13 amino acids. The CDR3 DNA sequence: TGTGCCAGCAGCGTAGCGGGGGGAGATACGCAGTATTTT. This sequence encodes CASSVAGGDTQYF.